This TCR beta chain stems from a study of blood T cell repertoires in COVID-19. Study-level background: In each case, the material was cDNA or gDNA derived from T cells, B-cell-depleted T cells, or PBMCs.

Here immunoSEQ multiplex PCR was the method, and the copy in TCRdb shows in-frame clones only, minus some. This sample yields 110,000 to 150,000 clones, of which 70% to 85% are seen a single time; approximately 8.4% belongs to the top ten. Those enrolled, adults aged 18 to 89 years, came from around 25 US areas. Before being deemed recovered, Cohort 3 donors had two negative PCRs, clearance, or symptom resolution. V lost 5 bases, J lost 5 bases, and 21 bases lay in between. Looked up from germline, CDR1 is MDHEN and CDR2 is SYDVKM. There are 16 residues in the CDR3. The chain has TRBV28 and TRBJ2-5, with D possibly matching TRBD1 (6 bases). Material: PBMCs or T cells enriched from blood (not recorded which). This sequence was found in a man in his fifties who had recovered from COVID-19. CDR3 residues: CASSHPLGTRVETQYF. Here the CDR3 DNA reads TGTGCCAGCAGTCATCCCCTAGGGACACGTGTTGAGACCCAGTACTTC.